Listed here are 31 T cell receptor beta chains from one sample, sequenced in a study of CD8+CD57+ T cells in acquired aplastic anemia. Only patients with CD8+CD57+ cell expansion on flow cytometry were chosen for sequencing. TCR beta VDJ and CDR3 were profiled, and genomic DNA was the template. TCRdb used MiXCR to reprocess the reads, holding one entry per CDR3 protein. The sample contains about 180,000 distinct CDR3 sequences, under 55% of which appear only once. Sequencing was done on a sample of sorted CD4+, CD8+, or CD8+CD57+ T cells (not recorded which) from PBMCs. These receptors came from a human donor with aplastic anemia.

This clonotype was seen a few times. The V and J genes are TRBV7-8 and TRBJ1-1; D not resolved. The CDR3 length is 11 residues. Looked up from germline, CDR1 is SGHVS and CDR2 is FQNEAQ. V lost 5 bases, J lost 7 bases, and 8 bases lay in between. CDR3 residues: CASSLESEAFF. The CDR3 DNA reads TGTGCCAGCAGCCTAGAAAGTGAAGCTTTCTTT.

This clonotype has a handful of counts. The V gene is TRBV2, the J gene TRBJ1-5, with D perhaps matching TRBD1 (6 bases). Germline lookup yields CDR1 SNHLY and CDR2 FYNNEI. V was cut by 10 bases and J by 8 bases, with 18 bases left in between. This CDR3 is built from 13 residues. The CDR3 DNA reads as TGTGCCATCAAAGGGGACAAGGGTGAGCCCCAGCATTTT. Translating gives CAIKGDKGEPQHF.

This sequence joins TRBV6-6 and TRBJ2-5, with D possibly being TRBD2 (5 bases). The ends were cut back, 11 bases at V and 5 bases at J, with 15 bases in the middle. Germline V CDR1 and CDR2: MNHNY, SVGAGI (reference sequence). The CDR3 runs 12 residues. Here the CDR3 reads CAAAEGGETQYF. DNA for the CDR3: TGTGCCGCAGCAGAGGGTGGGGAGACCCAGTACTTC.

The chain links TRBV2 to TRBJ2-3; 13 bases line up with TRBD2. Germline lookup yields CDR1 SNHLY and CDR2 FYNNEI. This CDR3 is built from 14 residues. The V segment lost 5 bases and the J segment 11 bases; nucleotides outside the gene matches: 7. Here the CDR3 reads CASSTSGGGNEQYF. The CDR3 DNA is TGTGCCAGCAGTACTAGCGGGGGGGGCAATGAGCAGTATTTT.

Only a few counts were recorded for this clonotype. The chain couples TRBV24-1 to TRBJ2-7, with TRBD1 matching over 8 bases. The CDR3 is 15 residues long. The V gene end was trimmed by 5 bases and the J gene end by 2 bases; junction bases not matched to a gene: 7. Germline V gene data show CDR1 as KGHDR and CDR2 as SFDVKD. CDR3 sequence reads: CATSAATGAPYEQYF. The CDR3 nucleotides read TGTGCCACCAGTGCCGCGACAGGGGCCCCCTACGAGCAGTACTTC.

The chain is built from TRBV7-8 and TRBJ2-1; TRBD1 is a possible D gene (6 bases). The CDR3 contains 14 residues. V lost 5 bases to trimming and J lost 0 bases, with 8 bases between them. Germline CDR1 is SGHVS and CDR2 is FQNEAQ. CDR3 loop: CASSVDSSYNEQFF. DNA of the CDR3: TGTGCCAGCAGCGTGGACAGCTCCTACAATGAGCAGTTCTTC. The whole variable domain, filled in from reference TRBV7-8 and TRBJ2-1, reads GAGVSQSPRYKVAKRGQDVALRCDPISGHVSLFWYQQALGQGPEFLTYFQNEAQLDKSGLPSDRFFAERPEGSVSTLKIQRTQQEDSAVYLCASSVDSSYNEQFFGPGTRLTVL.

This rearrangement joins TRBV3-1 to TRBJ2-2; perhaps TRBD2 as D (6 bases). Between the trimmed V and J ends, which lost 4 bases and 3 bases, there was a span of 9 bases. The CDR3 covers 14 residues. Germline V gene data show CDR1 as LGHDT and CDR2 as YNNKEL (reference sequence). The CDR3 sequence: CASSPGTYTGELFF. In DNA, the CDR3 is TGTGCCAGCAGCCCCGGGACTTACACCGGGGAGCTGTTTTTT.

This clonotype was detected many times. The chain uses TRBV6-6 and TRBJ1-1; TRBD1 agrees at 9 bases. V lost 5 bases to trimming and J lost 6 bases; unmatched junction nucleotides: 10. The CDR3 covers 15 residues. Per germline, CDR1 MNHNY and CDR2 SVGAGI (reference sequence). CDR3 region: CASSNPGQGTSEAFF. The CDR3 DNA is TGTGCCAGCAGTAACCCGGGACAGGGAACTTCTGAAGCTTTCTTT.

As regards this clonotype: This sequence may be a read error, since a much larger clone differs from it by one base. The J gene is TRBJ2-5, the V gene TRBV12-3 or TRBV12-4, with a possible D match to TRBD1 (6 bases). The CDR3 length is 14 residues. CDR3 protein: CASTKMGAVETKYF. The DNA for the CDR3 is TGTGCCAGCACTAAAATGGGGGCGGTAGAGACCAAGTACTTC.

This chain uses TRBV19 with TRBJ2-1; TRBD2 agrees at 11 bases. CDR1 and CDR2 from the germline V gene are LNHDA and SQIVND (reference sequence). CDR3 length: 15 residues. With 5 bases clipped from V and 6 bases from J, the junction kept 6 bases outside the gene matches. The CDR3 DNA is TGTGCCAGTAGTTTTGGACTAGCGGGTTCCAATGAGCAGTTCTTC. This gives the protein CASSFGLAGSNEQFF. Together with reference TRBV19 and TRBJ2-1, the CDR3 gives the full variable domain: DGGITQSPKYLFRKEGQNVTLSCEQNLNHDAMYWYRQDPGQGLRLIYYSQIVNDFQKGDIAEGYSVSREKKESFPLTVTSAQKNPTAFYLCASSFGLAGSNEQFFGPGTRLTVL.

The sample holds many counts of this clonotype. The V and J genes are TRBV6-1 and TRBJ1-2; D ambiguous. The CDR3 covers 14 residues. Germline V gives CDR1 MNHNS, CDR2 SASEGT. V lost 0 bases, J lost 7 bases, and 12 bases lay in between. The CDR3 DNA reads as TGTGCCAGCAGTGAAGCGGGGAACATAAGTGGCTACACCTTC. Its translation: CASSEAGNISGYTF.

The chain has TRBV9 and TRBJ1-2; D perhaps matches TRBD1 (5 bases). This CDR3 comprises 15 residues. The germline V gene encodes CDR1 SGDLS and CDR2 YYNGEE. The germline V and J ends were trimmed by 2 bases and 0 bases, with 11 bases remaining between them. This chain's CDR3 is CASSVLTAANYGYTF. The CDR3 region has the DNA TGTGCCAGCAGCGTTCTGACAGCCGCTAACTATGGCTACACCTTC.

This clonotype was seen at least ten times. The chain links TRBV5-1 to TRBJ1-2; D call uncertain. This CDR3 is 14 amino acids long. The ends were cut back, 1 base at V and 1 base at J, with 8 bases in the middle. In germline, CDR1 is SGHRS, CDR2 YFSETQ. The CDR3 sequence is CASSLTADNYGYTF. DNA of the CDR3: TGCGCCAGCAGCTTGACAGCGGATAACTATGGCTACACCTTC. Full variable domain (missing parts from reference TRBV5-1 and TRBJ1-2): KAGVTQTPRYLIKTRGQQVTLSCSPISGHRSVSWYQQTPGQGLQFLFEYFSETQRNKGNFPGRFSGRQFSNSRSEMNVSTLELGDSALYLCASSLTADNYGYTFGSGTRLTVV.

V is TRBV29-1 and J is TRBJ2-7; the match to TRBD2 covers 11 bases. V dropped 7 bases and J dropped 3; count of bases not matched to a gene: 11. The CDR3 loop spans 15 amino acids. Germline CDR1 and CDR2: SQVTM and ANQGSEA. CDR3 loop: CSADRELAGGYEQYF. DNA for the CDR3: TGCAGCGCGGACAGGGAGCTAGCGGGAGGCTACGAGCAGTACTTC.

The V and J genes are TRBV28 and TRBJ1-5; possible D gene TRBD1, 6 bases. V gave up 2 bases and J gave up 1 base, with 12 bases separating them. CDR1 MDHEN and CDR2 SYDVKM come from the germline V gene. The CDR3 has 16 amino acids. The CDR3 spells CASSLADRISNQPQHF. CDR3 coding DNA: TGTGCCAGCAGTTTAGCAGACAGGATCAGCAATCAGCCCCAGCATTTT.

Of note for this clonotype: Without the conserved terminal phenylalanine or tryptophan, this CDR3 likely stems from a read error. V usage is TRBV20-1 and J usage is TRBJ2-7; D may be TRBD2 (7 bases). V gave up 5 bases and J gave up 5 bases, with 19 bases separating them. This CDR3 is 14 amino acids long. Germline CDR1 DFQATT, CDR2 SNEGSKA (reference sequence). CDR3 sequence reads: CSARKGEGPHEQYL. For the CDR3, the DNA is TGCAGTGCTCGCAAGGGGGAGGGCCCTCACGAGCAGTACCTC.

This clonotype was counted many times. One end of the junction does not line up with germline, which may come from a read error. The chain combines TRBV7-3 with TRBJ2-7; tentative D call: TRBD1 (7 bases). The CDR3 is 15 residues long. Germline-derived CDR1 and CDR2 are SGHTA and FQGTGA. The CDR3 DNA is TGTGCCAGCAGTTTAACCGGGGGACAGTCTAACGAGCAGTACTTC. Its protein product is CASSLTGGQSNEQYF.

The chain's CDR3 is CASSPWGGSGFGNTIYF. For the CDR3, the DNA is TGTGCCAGCAGCCCCTGGGGCGGCAGTGGATTTGGAAACACCATATATTTT. This chain connects TRBV6-1 to TRBJ1-3, with D maybe TRBD1 (5 bases). With 6 bases removed from V and 3 bases from J, the gap between germline ends came to 21 bases. CDR1 is MNHNS and CDR2 is SASEGT in the germline V gene. This CDR3 region has 17 residues.

V gene TRBV24-1 combines with J gene TRBJ2-7; D tentatively reads TRBD1 or TRBD2 (5 bases each). The V gene's germline CDR1 is KGHDR and CDR2 SFDVKD. Trimming removed 5 bases from V and 3 bases from J, with 7 bases in between. The CDR3 consists of 12 residues. In DNA, the CDR3 is TGTGCCACCAGTGGGGGGAACTACGAGCAGTACTTC. It codes for CATSGGNYEQYF.

This clonotype was recorded a few times. V usage is TRBV27 and J usage is TRBJ2-7; 7 bases are a match to TRBD1. CDR1 and CDR2 from the germline V gene are MNHEY and SMNVEV (reference sequence). V dropped 4 bases and J dropped 3; count of bases not matched to a gene: 6. The CDR3 has 14 residues. The CDR3 DNA sequence: TGTGCCAGCAGTTCTTCAGGGGGTTTCTACGAGCAGTACTTC. This translates into CASSSSGGFYEQYF.

The chain recombines TRBV2 with TRBJ1-1; 7 bases fit TRBD1. Per the germline V gene, CDR1 is SNHLY and CDR2 is FYNNEI. V lost 5 bases and J lost 1; bases outside the gene matches: 7. This CDR3 comprises 15 residues. The CDR3 sequence: CASSFRDRSNTEAFF. CDR3 nucleotide sequence: TGTGCCAGCAGTTTCCGGGACAGATCGAACACTGAAGCTTTCTTT.

As regards this clonotype: One end of the junction varies from germline; a read error may be responsible. V is TRBV19 and J is TRBJ1-6; a weak D match, TRBD1 (5 bases). The CDR3 totals 11 residues. Germline V CDR1 and CDR2: LNHDA, SQIVND (reference sequence). The CDR3: CAGNPLGPLHF. DNA for the CDR3: TGTGCCGGTAATCCCTTGGGACCCCTCCACTTC.

This clonotype was counted at least ten times. This sequence joins TRBV4-2 and TRBJ2-7, with D unclear. The ends were cut back, 0 bases at V and 5 bases at J, with 23 bases in the middle. This CDR3 is built from 18 residues. Germline assignment: CDR1 LGHNA and CDR2 YNFKEQ. CDR3 coding DNA: TGTGCCAGCAGCCAAGATCAAGCACCCCGCTCGCCGATGAACGAGCAGTACTTC. Translated: CASSQDQAPRSPMNEQYF.

Only one count was recorded for this clonotype. The chain joins TRBV2 to TRBJ2-7; 8 bases line up with TRBD1. Germline V gives CDR1 SNHLY, CDR2 FYNNEI. The CDR3 covers 15 residues. V shed 6 bases and J 3 bases; nucleotides not matched to a gene: 10. The DNA for the CDR3 is TGTGCCAGCAGAGTAGGGACAGGAGGGTTCTACGAGCAGTACTTC. This codes for CASRVGTGGFYEQYF.

This clonotype was seen many times. V is TRBV6-5 and J is TRBJ2-2, with D hard to call. The CDR3 consists of 13 residues. CDR1 is MNHEY, CDR2 SVGAGI, per germline. V dropped 4 bases and J dropped 3 bases, with 6 bases sitting between them. CDR3 in amino acids: CASSSVDTGELFF. The CDR3 coding sequence is TGTGCCAGCAGTTCGGTCGACACCGGGGAGCTGTTTTTT.

This clonotype was counted ten times or more. This chain uses TRBV9 with TRBJ1-1, with D uncertain. The V gene's germline CDR1 is SGDLS and CDR2 YYNGEE. The V end lost 0 bases, the J end lost 8 bases, and 14 bases lay between the germline ends. The CDR3 sequence is 14 residues long. The CDR3 DNA sequence: TGTGCCAGCAGCGTAGATCCTAGGGATACAGAAGCTTTCTTT. Its translation is CASSVDPRDTEAFF. The full variable domain, its missing parts supplied by reference TRBV9 and TRBJ1-1, is DSGVTQTPKHLITATGQRVTLRCSPRSGDLSVYWYQQSLDQGLQFLIQYYNGEERAKGNILERFSAQQFPDLHSELNLSSLELGDSALYFCASSVDPRDTEAFFGQGTRLTVV.

This clonotype has at least ten counts. The CDR3 DNA follows: TGTGCCAGTAGTATAGGTCGGGGACTGAACACCGGGGAGCTGTTTTTT. Amino acid sequence: CASSIGRGLNTGELFF. This sequence joins TRBV19 and TRBJ2-2; TRBD2 is a possible D gene (6 bases). V was shortened by 1 base and J by 1 base, with 10 bases between the two germline ends. The CDR3 has 16 residues. The V gene's germline CDR1 is LNHDA and CDR2 SQIVND (reference sequence). The variable domain in full, completed from reference TRBV19 and TRBJ2-2, reads DGGITQSPKYLFRKEGQNVTLSCEQNLNHDAMYWYRQDPGQGLRLIYYSQIVNDFQKGDIAEGYSVSREKKESFPLTVTSAQKNPTAFYLCASSIGRGLNTGELFFGEGSRLTVL.

This chain joins TRBV15 and TRBJ1-3, with 10 positions matching TRBD1. Losses at the gene ends were 1 base for V and 3 bases for J; bases not matched to a gene: 0. This CDR3 has 15 residues. CDR1 and CDR2 (germline): LNHNV, YYDKDF (reference sequence). Here the CDR3 DNA reads TGTGCCACCAGCAGAGGGACAGGGGGTGGAAACACCATATATTTT. This codes for CATSRGTGGGNTIYF.

In its sample, this clonotype was seen a few times. A single base separates this from a much larger clone, so it may be a read error. The chain links TRBV5-1 to TRBJ2-5, with TRBD1 matching 10 bases. The length of the CDR3 is 14 residues. Germline assignment: CDR1 SGHRS and CDR2 YFSETQ. The CDR3 DNA reads as TGCGCCGGCAGGCCGGGGACAGGGGTGGAGACCCAGTACTTC. It translates to CAGRPGTGVETQYF.

The chain employs TRBV12-3 or TRBV12-4 and TRBJ2-3, with TRBD2 matching over 8 bases. The CDR3 loop spans 18 amino acids. Losses at the gene ends were 3 bases for V and 3 bases for J; bases not matched to a gene: 14. The CDR3 loop is CASSFRSGGQRGTDTQYF. Written as DNA, the CDR3 is TGTGCCAGCAGTTTTAGAAGCGGGGGCCAACGAGGAACAGATACGCAGTATTTT.

The V and J genes are TRBV24-1 and TRBJ2-3; 8 bases align to TRBD2. The CDR3 has 16 amino acids. Germline V CDR1 and CDR2: KGHDR, SFDVKD. Unmatched junction bases numbered 7, after V lost 2 bases and J lost 4 bases. The CDR3 DNA follows: TGTGCCACCAGTGATTCCCTTAGCGGGATCGCAGATACGCAGTATTTT. Translating gives CATSDSLSGIADTQYF.